The following is a T cell receptor beta chain sequence with its context. In the authors' methods: Estimates of nucleated cell counts were drawn from the amplification of reference gene primers. Some clones are missing from TCRdb's copy, which holds only in-frame ones; the method was immunoSEQ multiplex PCR. The DNA gave D and trimming, while V, J and clone size come from that table. The sample shows roughly 260,000 clones, 80% to 90% of them seen only once. These data come from a study of blood T cell repertoires in COVID-19. On the study more broadly: Acute and convalescent COVID-19 specimens originated in the United States, Italy and Spain. T cells, B-cell-depleted T cells, or PBMCs supplied cDNA or gDNA.

With 1 base removed from V and 4 bases from J, the gap between germline ends came to 9 bases. The CDR3 is 14 amino acids. In germline, CDR1 is SGHKS, CDR2 YYEKEE (reference sequence). The chain recombines TRBV5-5 with TRBJ1-5; perhaps TRBD1 as D (5 bases). This TCR came from a woman between 50 and 59 years old with acute or convalescent COVID-19. Sequencing was carried out using peripheral blood. The CDR3 protein is CASSLWSGNQPQHF. For the CDR3, the DNA is TGTGCCAGCAGCTTGTGGTCAGGGAATCAGCCCCAGCATTTT. The whole variable domain, filled in from reference TRBV5-5 and TRBJ1-5, reads DAGVTQSPTHLIKTRGQQVTLRCSPISGHKSVSWYQQVLGQGPQFIFQYYEKEERGRGNFPDRFSARQFPNYSSELNVNALLLGDSALYLCASSLWSGNQPQHFGDGTRLSIL.